The 20 T cell receptor beta chains below all came from one sample that was sequenced in a study of blood T cell repertoires in COVID-19. Libraries were prepared by immunoSEQ multiplex PCR; TCRdb keeps only in-frame clonotypes and omits some of them. The sample shows fewer than 200,000 clones, over 70% of them seen only once. Sequenced: PBMCs or T cells enriched from blood (not recorded which). The receptors were gathered from a woman between 35 and 50 years old with acute COVID-19.

The CDR3 is CASSKGRTGRPRRDEQFF. CDR3 bases: TGTGCCAGCAGCAAAGGCAGGACAGGGAGGCCAAGGAGGGATGAGCAGTTCTTC. The J gene is TRBJ2-1, the V gene TRBV21-1; the DNA was not used to check the table's D call, TRBD1. TRBV21-1 is annotated as a pseudogene. CDR3 size: 18 residues.

A few counts support this clone. This chain joins TRBV6-5 and TRBJ2-3, with D maybe TRBD2 (6 bases). The CDR3 loop spans 13 amino acids. V dropped 4 bases and J dropped 8 bases, with 13 bases sitting between them. Germline assignment: CDR1 MNHEY and CDR2 SVGAGI. Here the CDR3 DNA reads TGTGCCAGCAGTTGGTCATGGGGGGTTACGCAGTATTTT. Translated: CASSWSWGVTQYF.

V and J are TRBV6-6 and TRBJ1-1; D ambiguous. The CDR3 spans 11 residues. V gave up 6 bases and J gave up 7 bases, with 9 bases separating them. The germline V gene has CDR1 MNHNY and CDR2 SVGAGI (reference sequence). This CDR3 is CASSPRGEAFF. In DNA form, the CDR3 reads TGTGCCAGCAGCCCCCGGGGTGAAGCTTTCTTT.

The chain has TRBV25-1 and TRBJ1-2; D is undetermined. Trimming pared 4 bases from V and 5 bases from J, leaving 8 bases between. This CDR3 comprises 12 residues. Germline loops: CDR1 MGHDK, CDR2 SYGVNS. CDR3 nucleotides: TGTGCCAGCAGTGCCGGGGAGTATGGCTACACCTTC. It translates to CASSAGEYGYTF.

By proportion, this clone is medium-sized (0.01 to 0.1%). The chain recombines TRBV19 with TRBJ1-2, with D possibly being TRBD1 (5 bases). Germline CDR1 and CDR2: LNHDA and SQIVND (reference sequence). The CDR3 sequence is 16 residues long. V was clipped by 0 bases and J by 5 bases, with 16 bases between them. The CDR3 DNA follows: TGTGCCAGTAGTATAGATCGCTTTGGAGGGGAATATGGCTACACCTTC. This codes for CASSIDRFGGEYGYTF.

The chain combines TRBV5-1 with TRBJ1-1; unclear D gene. The V and J ends lost 3 bases and 1 base respectively, with 13 bases between them. This CDR3 has 15 amino acids. Per germline, CDR1 SGHRS and CDR2 YFSETQ. In DNA, the CDR3 is TGCGCCAGCAGCTCCCTGGGCCCGGCGAACACTGAAGCTTTCTTT. Translating it yields CASSSLGPANTEAFF.

The genes are TRBV5-8 and TRBJ2-3; D is uncertain. V was pared by 3 bases and J by 0 bases, with 11 bases between. The CDR3 runs 15 residues. Germline V gene data show CDR1 as SGHTS and CDR2 as YDEGEE. CDR3 amino acids: CASSYQHQSTDTQYF. CDR3 DNA: TGTGCCAGCAGCTACCAACACCAGAGCACAGATACGCAGTATTTT.

The chain couples TRBV19 to TRBJ2-1; weak D call: TRBD2 (7 bases). V was shortened by 6 bases and J by 4 bases, with 10 bases between the two germline ends. The CDR3 has 13 amino acids. From germline, CDR1 is LNHDA and CDR2 SQIVND (reference sequence). CDR3 bases: TGTGCCAGTAGGCGGGGGCAATACAATGAGCAGTTCTTC. Translation gives CASRRGQYNEQFF. The variable domain in full, completed from reference TRBV19 and TRBJ2-1, reads DGGITQSPKYLFRKEGQNVTLSCEQNLNHDAMYWYRQDPGQGLRLIYYSQIVNDFQKGDIAEGYSVSREKKESFPLTVTSAQKNPTAFYLCASRRGQYNEQFFGPGTRLTVL.

The chain employs TRBV6-5 and TRBJ1-1; no clear D gene. Per germline, CDR1 MNHEY and CDR2 SVGAGI. CDR3 size: 16 residues. Trimming shortened V by 4 bases and J by 0 bases, and 15 bases separated the two germline ends. As DNA, the CDR3 is TGTGCCAGCAGTTTAACTTCCCGTCTATTGAACACTGAAGCTTTCTTT. Amino acids: CASSLTSRLLNTEAFF.

The gene calls are TRBV13 and TRBJ2-3; the match to TRBD2 covers 11 bases. The CDR3 runs to 15 residues. Germline V lookup: CDR1 PRHDT, CDR2 FYEKMQ (reference sequence). V shed 5 bases and J 5 bases; nucleotides not matched to a gene: 6. Here the CDR3 DNA reads TGTGCCAGCAGCCTTAGCGGGAGGGCGGAAGATACGCAGTATTTT. Translating it yields CASSLSGRAEDTQYF.

This clone appeared once. The chain uses TRBV18 and TRBJ2-5, with a weak D call TRBD2 (6 bases). CDR1 and CDR2 (germline): KGHSH, LQKENI. The length of the CDR3 is 12 residues. Trimming cost V 6 bases and J 5 bases, with 10 bases left between them. The CDR3 region is CASSPEGETQYF. CDR3 bases: TGTGCCAGCTCGCCGGAGGGGGAGACCCAGTACTTC.

The chain recombines TRBV2 with TRBJ1-2, with 7 positions matching TRBD1. CDR3 size: 14 residues. After removal of 6 bases from V and 2 bases from J, the junction contained 6 bases not matched to a gene. Per the germline V gene, CDR1 is SNHLY and CDR2 is FYNNEI. The CDR3, as DNA: TGTGCCAGCAGCTTGGGACAGCTCAACTATGGCTACACCTTC. Translated: CASSLGQLNYGYTF.

This clone came up a few times. The CDR3 nucleotides are TGTGCCAGTAGTATACAGGGCACAGATACGCAGTATTTT. Translation gives CASSIQGTDTQYF. This chain connects TRBV19 to TRBJ2-3; no clear D gene. Deletions cut 2 bases from V and 1 base from J, with 4 bases between. The germline V gene has CDR1 LNHDA and CDR2 SQIVND (reference sequence). This CDR3 comprises 13 residues.

This clone was seen a few times. The V call is TRBV6-4, the J call TRBJ2-1; perhaps TRBD2 as D (5 bases). Per the germline V gene, CDR1 is MRHNA and CDR2 is SNTAGT. The CDR3 has 13 residues. Trimming stripped 0 bases from V and 6 bases from J, with 6 bases between. The CDR3 reads CASSDSRVNEQFF. The CDR3 DNA follows: TGTGCCAGCAGTGACTCGAGGGTCAATGAGCAGTTCTTC.

This clone was detected many times. This chain uses TRBV3-1 (or the pseudogene TRBV3-2) with TRBJ2-5; a weak D match, TRBD1 (6 bases). Germline CDR1 LGHDT, CDR2 YNNKEL (reference sequence). Trimming removed 2 bases at V and 6 bases at J, with 19 bases between. The length of the CDR3 is 16 residues. In DNA, the CDR3 is TGTGCCAGCAGCCAACCCCCAGGGGATTCGAAAAAGACCCAGTACTTC. It encodes CASSQPPGDSKKTQYF.

V is TRBV10-3 and J is TRBJ2-5, with unresolved D. This CDR3 spans 11 amino acids. V lost 0 bases to trimming and J lost 11 bases, with 7 bases between them. Per the germline V gene, CDR1 is ENHRY and CDR2 is SYGVKD. CDR3 nucleotide sequence: TGTGCCATCAGTGAGTCGTGGCATCAGTACTTC. Its translation is CAISESWHQYF.

CDR3 nucleotides: TGTGCCAGTAGTCCACAGGGATCTCCTGGCTACACCTTC. Translation: CASSPQGSPGYTF. The chain links TRBV19 to TRBJ1-2, with a weak D call TRBD1 (6 bases). The CDR3 is made up of 13 amino acids. V lost 5 bases to trimming and J lost 7 bases, with 14 bases between them. Germline loops: CDR1 LNHDA, CDR2 SQIVND (reference sequence).

This clone was detected a few times. This chain connects TRBV18 to TRBJ1-2; 8 positions agree with TRBD1. Germline-derived CDR1 and CDR2 are KGHSH and LQKENI. V was clipped by 3 bases and J by 7 bases; unmatched bases: 10. CDR3 size: 15 residues. The CDR3 sequence is CASSPLAGGGGGYTF. In DNA form, the CDR3 reads TGTGCCAGCTCACCGTTGGCAGGGGGCGGAGGTGGCTACACCTTC. The entire variable domain, with the rest obtained from reference TRBV18 and TRBJ1-2, is as follows: NAGVMQNPRHLVRRRGQEARLRCSPMKGHSHVYWYRQLPEEGLKFMVYLQKENIIDESGMPKERFSAEFPKEGPSILRIQQVVRGDSAAYFCASSPLAGGGGGYTFGSGTRLTVV.

V usage is TRBV18 and J usage is TRBJ2-1, with 7 bases that match TRBD1. CDR3 size: 16 residues. Germline V gene lookup returns CDR1 KGHSH and CDR2 LQKENI. The V segment lost 3 bases and the J segment 0 bases; nucleotides outside the gene matches: 5. The DNA of the CDR3 is TGTGCCAGCTCACCTGGACAGGATAGCTCCTACAATGAGCAGTTCTTC. Its translation: CASSPGQDSSYNEQFF.

This rearrangement joins TRBV24-1 to TRBJ2-2; D may be TRBD2 (5 bases). CDR1 KGHDR and CDR2 SFDVKD come from the germline V gene. The CDR3 loop spans 15 amino acids. V lost 4 bases, J lost 5 bases, and 13 bases lay in between. The CDR3 sequence is CATSEATGGTGELFF. CDR3 nucleotides: TGTGCCACCAGTGAAGCGACCGGAGGTACCGGGGAGCTGTTTTTT.